The 32 T cell receptor beta chains below come from one sample, sequenced in a study of cytomegalovirus exposure and HLA in healthy donors. This PCR relied on a set of 60 Vbeta primers and 13 Jbeta primers. Data came from immunoSEQ multiplex PCR; TCRdb stores just in-frame clones and leaves some out. The data show approximately 210,000 clones, more than 70% seen once. Sequences were obtained from PBMCs. These receptors were obtained from a woman between 35 and 50 years old in good health and CMV-seronegative.

The chain links TRBV19 to TRBJ2-3, with 11 positions matching TRBD1. Germline lookup yields CDR1 LNHDA and CDR2 SQIVND (reference sequence). This CDR3 spans 15 amino acids. The junction had 3 bases not matched to a gene; V was cut back by 3 bases and J by 4 bases. In DNA form, the CDR3 reads TGTGCCAGTAGTATCGGGACAGGGGGGCCAGATACGCAGTATTTT. Its protein is CASSIGTGGPDTQYF.

This chain connects TRBV30 to TRBJ1-2, with D maybe TRBD1 (6 bases). Germline CDR1 and CDR2: GTSNPN and SVGIG (reference sequence). V was pared by 2 bases and J by 6 bases, with 16 bases between. This CDR3 has 14 residues. CDR3 residues: CAWSRRQDVDGYTF. CDR3 sequence (DNA): TGTGCCTGGAGTCGAAGACAGGACGTTGATGGCTACACCTTC.

V gene TRBV7-2 combines with J gene TRBJ2-1, with TRBD2 matching 12 bases. There are 15 residues in the CDR3. J gave up 7 bases and V 5 bases, and 6 bases lay outside the gene matches. Germline CDR1 reads SGHTA; CDR2 reads FQGNSA. The CDR3 sequence: CASSQPSGRGNEQFF. The CDR3 DNA follows: TGTGCCAGCAGCCAACCTAGCGGGAGGGGGAATGAGCAGTTCTTC.

V usage is TRBV30 and J usage is TRBJ1-1, with D possibly matching TRBD1 (6 bases). V lost 4 bases and J 8 bases, leaving 14 bases between the germline ends. This CDR3 comprises 12 residues. Germline CDR1 is GTSNPN and CDR2 is SVGIG (reference sequence). CDR3 coding DNA: TGTGCCTGGAAACAGGGTTTAGTGGAAGCTTTCTTT. Amino acid sequence: CAWKQGLVEAFF. The variable domain in full, completed from reference TRBV30 and TRBJ1-1, reads SQTIHQWPATLVQPVGSPLSLECTVEGTSNPNLYWYRQAAGRGLQLLFYSVGIGQISSEVPQNLSASRPQDRQFILSSKKLLLSDSGFYLCAWKQGLVEAFFGQGTRLTVV.

About this clone itself: A read error may account for a junction end that differs from germline. The rearrangement uses TRBV7-7 and TRBJ2-2, with 10 bases that match TRBD2. Germline CDR1 and CDR2: SSHAT and FNYEAQ (reference sequence). This CDR3 contains 14 residues. The CDR3: CASSNLAGAGELFF. The CDR3 DNA reads as TGTGCTAGCAGCAATCTAGCGGGGGCCGGGGAGCTGTTTTTT.

The chain joins TRBV6-1 to TRBJ2-2; the match to TRBD2 covers 8 bases. The ends lost 7 bases at V and 5 bases at J; junction bases unmatched: 6. The CDR3 loop spans 14 amino acids. Germline CDR1 and CDR2: MNHNS and SASEGT. In nucleotides, the CDR3 is TGTGCCAGCACGGAACTAGCGGAGACCGGGGAGCTGTTTTTT. Its translation is CASTELAETGELFF.

The rearrangement links TRBV4-3 to TRBJ2-3, with 15 bases that match TRBD2. The CDR3 spans 18 residues. The V gene's germline CDR1 is LGHNA and CDR2 YSLEER. With 5 bases clipped from V and 4 bases from J, the junction kept 10 bases outside the gene matches. The chain's CDR3 is CASSSGLAGGPEADTQYF. The CDR3 bases are TGCGCCAGCAGCTCCGGACTAGCGGGAGGGCCGGAAGCAGATACGCAGTATTTT.

The rearrangement links TRBV27 to TRBJ2-3, with D unresolved. This CDR3 contains 16 residues. Per the germline V gene, CDR1 is MNHEY and CDR2 is SMNVEV (reference sequence). Trimming pared 5 bases from V and 1 base from J, leaving 16 bases between. CDR3 region: CASSPYLRGGTDTQYF. In DNA form, the CDR3 reads TGTGCCAGCAGTCCCTACCTGAGAGGAGGCACAGATACGCAGTATTTT.

V is TRBV4-3 and J is TRBJ2-7; weak D call: TRBD2 (6 bases). V was shortened by 2 bases and J by 3 bases, with 11 bases between the two germline ends. CDR3 length: 14 residues. The V gene's germline CDR1 is LGHNA and CDR2 YSLEER. As DNA, the CDR3 is TGCGCCAGCAGCCAAACGACGACTAGCTACGAGCAGTACTTC. Translating it yields CASSQTTTSYEQYF.

The CDR3 DNA reads as TGTGCCAGCAGCCAGGCCGGGACAACGAACACTGAAGCTTTCTTT. Amino acids: CASSQAGTTNTEAFF. The genes are TRBV5-4 and TRBJ1-1, with TRBD1 as a possible D gene (6 bases). Germline values: CDR1 SGHNT, CDR2 YYREEE (reference sequence). V was shortened by 4 bases and J by 1 base, with 14 bases between the two germline ends. CDR3 length: 15 amino acids.

This clone appeared a single time. V usage is TRBV19 and J usage is TRBJ2-1, with 7 bases aligning to TRBD1. The ends lost 1 base at V and 4 bases at J; junction bases unmatched: 7. CDR1 is LNHDA, CDR2 SQIVND, per germline (reference sequence). This CDR3 has 16 amino acids. CDR3: CASSIGETGRYNEQFF. CDR3 bases: TGTGCCAGTAGTATAGGGGAGACAGGGAGATACAATGAGCAGTTCTTC.

The rearrangement links TRBV30 to TRBJ2-3; 7 nucleotides align to TRBD1. After removal of 0 bases from V and 4 bases from J, the junction contained 1 base not matched to a gene. This CDR3 is 13 amino acids long. Per the germline V gene, CDR1 is GTSNPN and CDR2 is SVGIG (reference sequence). The CDR3 protein is CAWSVQGSDTQYF. CDR3 coding DNA: TGTGCCTGGAGTGTACAGGGGTCAGATACGCAGTATTTT.

The rearrangement links TRBV19 to TRBJ2-3; no definite D call. V was cut by 5 bases and J by 0 bases, with 18 bases left in between. The CDR3 consists of 17 residues. Germline CDR1 LNHDA, CDR2 SQIVND (reference sequence). The CDR3 spells CASSPSGPLRSTDTQYF. For the CDR3, the DNA is TGTGCCAGTAGTCCCAGTGGGCCCCTAAGGAGCACAGATACGCAGTATTTT.

V gene TRBV30 combines with J gene TRBJ2-7, with D maybe TRBD2 (6 bases). Germline CDR1 reads GTSNPN; CDR2 reads SVGIG (reference sequence). The germline V and J ends were trimmed by 2 bases and 3 bases, with 17 bases remaining between them. This CDR3 is built from 15 residues. CDR3: CAWSWGVGVGYEQYF. CDR3 bases: TGTGCCTGGAGTTGGGGGGTGGGAGTTGGCTACGAGCAGTACTTC.

The table lists this clone with a few counts. The chain joins TRBV4-3 to TRBJ2-2, with TRBD2 as a possible D gene (6 bases). This CDR3 spans 17 amino acids. The germline V and J ends were trimmed by 0 bases and 0 bases, with 11 bases remaining between them. Germline CDR1 is LGHNA and CDR2 is YSLEER. CDR3 sequence (DNA): TGCGCCAGCAGCCAAGATGGAGGGCCCGCGAACACCGGGGAGCTGTTTTTT. Translating gives CASSQDGGPANTGELFF.

This clone was seen more than once but under ten times. The rearrangement joins TRBV4-2 to TRBJ2-3; D may be TRBD2 (6 bases). Per germline, CDR1 LGHNA and CDR2 YNFKEQ. This CDR3 is 16 amino acids long. Deletions cut 4 bases from V and 3 bases from J, with 17 bases between. CDR3 DNA: TGTGCCAGCAGCCCTCTTGTACGGGAGAGGACAGATACGCAGTATTTT. This sequence encodes CASSPLVRERTDTQYF.

CDR3 sequence reads: CASSATPSNTEAFF. The CDR3 nucleotides are TGTGCCAGCAGTGCGACACCCTCGAACACTGAAGCTTTCTTT. V is TRBV6-4 and J is TRBJ1-1; unclear D gene. The CDR3 has 14 residues. From germline, CDR1 is MRHNA and CDR2 SNTAGT. Trimming removed 4 bases at V and 1 base at J, with 10 bases between.

V gene TRBV7-8 combines with J gene TRBJ2-7; 8 bases map to TRBD1. CDR1 is SGHVS and CDR2 is FQNEAQ in the germline V gene. V dropped 6 bases and J dropped 2; count of bases not matched to a gene: 12. This CDR3 is 16 amino acids long. This CDR3 is CASRQDPGQGPYEQYF. For the CDR3, the DNA is TGTGCCAGCAGACAAGACCCTGGACAGGGACCCTACGAGCAGTACTTC.

The chain carries TRBV18 and TRBJ2-1, with D possibly matching TRBD2 (6 bases). From germline, CDR1 is KGHSH and CDR2 LQKENI. Trimming shortened V by 0 bases and J by 3 bases, and 9 bases separated the two germline ends. The CDR3 loop spans 15 amino acids. CDR3 in DNA: TGTGCCAGCTCACCACCGACGGGAGACTACAATGAGCAGTTCTTC. This encodes CASSPPTGDYNEQFF.

The table lists this clone with a count of one. This sequence joins TRBV11-2 and TRBJ2-2, with 9 bases that match TRBD2. CDR3 length equals 15 residues. Germline-derived CDR1 and CDR2 are SGHAT and FQNNGV. With V trimmed by 5 bases and J by 6 bases, 7 bases remained unmatched. The CDR3 is CASSIAGEGPGELFF. DNA of the CDR3: TGTGCCAGCAGCATAGCGGGAGAAGGGCCCGGGGAGCTGTTTTTT. The full variable domain, in which reference TRBV11-2 and TRBJ2-2 provide the parts outside the CDR3, is EAGVAQSPRYKIIEKRQSVAFWCNPISGHATLYWYQQILGQGPKLLIQFQNNGVVDDSQLPKDRFSAERLKGVDSTLKIQPAKLEDSAVYLCASSIAGEGPGELFFGEGSRLTVL.

The V and J genes are TRBV19 and TRBJ2-3, with 7 bases matching TRBD2. Germline trimming cut 5 bases from V and 0 bases from J; bases unmatched to any gene: 8. Germline assignment: CDR1 LNHDA and CDR2 SQIVND (reference sequence). The CDR3 length is 16 residues. CDR3 region: CASSSKRAGSTDTQYF. The CDR3 nucleotides are TGTGCCAGTAGTTCTAAACGAGCGGGGAGCACAGATACGCAGTATTTT.

This rearrangement joins TRBV18 to TRBJ2-3; TRBD1 aligns across 7 bases. The CDR3 is made up of 14 amino acids. After removal of 6 bases from V and 4 bases from J, the junction contained 7 bases not matched to a gene. Per germline, CDR1 KGHSH and CDR2 LQKENI. The CDR3: CASSRQGEADTQYF. The CDR3 DNA is TGTGCCAGCTCCCGACAGGGTGAAGCAGATACGCAGTATTTT.

V and J are TRBV5-6 and TRBJ2-2; D gene ambiguous. The CDR3 runs to 11 residues. CDR1 is SGHDT, CDR2 YYEEEE, per germline. The V end was cut by 3 bases, the J end by 7 bases, with 4 bases between. The DNA of the CDR3 is TGTGCCAGCAGCTCGAGCGGGGAGCTGTTTTTT. Translation: CASSSSGELFF.

The rearrangement joins TRBV7-8 to TRBJ2-7; 14 bases are shared with TRBD2. Germline lookup yields CDR1 SGHVS and CDR2 FQNEAQ. V dropped 2 bases and J dropped 2; count of bases not matched to a gene: 8. The CDR3 sequence is 18 residues long. CDR3 amino acids: CASSLTFSTSGRAYEQYV. CDR3 in DNA: TGTGCCAGCAGCTTAACCTTCTCGACTAGCGGGAGGGCCTACGAGCAGTACGTC.

In its sample, this clone was seen once. The chain couples TRBV4-3 to TRBJ2-3; 11 nucleotides match TRBD1. Germline trimming cut 4 bases from V and 6 bases from J; bases unmatched to any gene: 12. Germline assignment: CDR1 LGHNA and CDR2 YSLEER. The CDR3 has 17 residues. In DNA form, the CDR3 reads TGCGCCAGCAGCCTCGCAGGACAGGGGGCAAGTTTTGATACGCAGTATTTT. This codes for CASSLAGQGASFDTQYF.

The rearrangement links TRBV19 to TRBJ2-1; 8 bases are shared with TRBD2. In germline, CDR1 is LNHDA, CDR2 SQIVND (reference sequence). The CDR3 length is 13 residues. V gave up 5 bases and J gave up 4 bases; unmatched junction bases: 1. CDR3 residues: CASSGTRYNEQFF. The CDR3 DNA reads as TGTGCCAGTAGTGGGACTAGGTACAATGAGCAGTTCTTC. Supplemented by reference TRBV19 and TRBJ2-1, the full variable domain reads DGGITQSPKYLFRKEGQNVTLSCEQNLNHDAMYWYRQDPGQGLRLIYYSQIVNDFQKGDIAEGYSVSREKKESFPLTVTSAQKNPTAFYLCASSGTRYNEQFFGPGTRLTVL.

The rearrangement uses TRBV5-4 and TRBJ2-3; TRBD2 agrees at 8 bases. Losses at the gene ends were 5 bases for V and 4 bases for J; bases not matched to a gene: 9. This CDR3 is 15 amino acids long. Germline CDR1 is SGHNT and CDR2 is YYREEE (reference sequence). CDR3 protein: CASSSTSGRPDTQYF. In DNA form, the CDR3 reads TGTGCCAGCAGTTCGACAAGCGGGAGACCAGATACGCAGTATTTT. Drawing the rest from reference TRBV5-4 and TRBJ2-3, the complete variable domain is ETGVTQSPTHLIKTRGQQVTLRCSSQSGHNTVSWYQQALGQGPQFIFQYYREEENGRGNFPPRFSGLQFPNYSSELNVNALELDDSALYLCASSSTSGRPDTQYFGPGTRLTVL.

The V gene is TRBV7-2, the J gene TRBJ1-5; D perhaps matches TRBD1 (5 bases). The CDR3 consists of 13 residues. Trimming removed 5 bases from V and 4 bases from J, with 9 bases in between. Germline CDR1 is SGHTA and CDR2 is FQGNSA. Written as DNA, the CDR3 is TGTGCCAGCAGCGCAAACAGGAATCAGCCCCAGCATTTT. This codes for CASSANRNQPQHF.

J is TRBJ2-5 and V is TRBV20-1; a possible D gene is TRBD1 (5 bases). Trimming stripped 8 bases from V and 4 bases from J, with 8 bases between. Per the germline V gene, CDR1 is DFQATT and CDR2 is SNEGSKA (reference sequence). The CDR3 is 10 amino acids. CDR3 nucleotides: TGCAGTCCCAGGGCAGAGACCCAGTACTTC. Its protein product is CSPRAETQYF.

The V call is TRBV19, the J call TRBJ2-1; 10 bases agree with TRBD2. V was pared by 1 base and J by 9 bases, with 9 bases of the junction left unmatched. Germline CDR1 is LNHDA and CDR2 is SQIVND (reference sequence). This CDR3 is 16 amino acids long. The CDR3 DNA reads TGTGCCAGTAGTATAGGGAAAACTAGCGGGGTCTCTGAGCAGTTCTTC. It encodes CASSIGKTSGVSEQFF. Complete variable domain (other parts from reference TRBV19 and TRBJ2-1): DGGITQSPKYLFRKEGQNVTLSCEQNLNHDAMYWYRQDPGQGLRLIYYSQIVNDFQKGDIAEGYSVSREKKESFPLTVTSAQKNPTAFYLCASSIGKTSGVSEQFFGPGTRLTVL.

This clone was picked up one time. V and J are TRBV7-9 and TRBJ1-2; TRBD1 might be the D (5 bases). The CDR3 covers 15 residues. The V end lost 2 bases, the J end lost 7 bases, and 17 bases lay between the germline ends. Germline-derived CDR1 and CDR2 are SEHNR and FQNEAQ (reference sequence). The CDR3 loop is CASSLNRQTTSGYTF. CDR3 sequence (DNA): TGTGCCAGCAGCTTAAATCGACAGACCACCTCTGGCTACACCTTC.

This clone occurred a few times. The chain links TRBV13 to TRBJ2-3; 7 bases match TRBD2. The CDR3 is 15 residues long. V shed 4 bases and J 2 bases; nucleotides not matched to a gene: 6. Germline CDR1 PRHDT, CDR2 FYEKMQ (reference sequence). Here the CDR3 DNA reads TGTGCCAGCAGCTCTAATCTAGCGGTCACAGATACGCAGTATTTT. This gives the protein CASSSNLAVTDTQYF.